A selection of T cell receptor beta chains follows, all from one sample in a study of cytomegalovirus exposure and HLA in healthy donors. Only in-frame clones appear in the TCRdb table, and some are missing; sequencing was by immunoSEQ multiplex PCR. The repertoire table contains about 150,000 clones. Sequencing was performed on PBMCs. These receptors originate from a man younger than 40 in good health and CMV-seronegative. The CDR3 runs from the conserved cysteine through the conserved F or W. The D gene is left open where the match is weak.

CASSLGGLGYTF,TGTGCCAGCAGCTTGGGGGGGCTTGGCTACACCTTC,TRBJ1-2,NA,TRBV5-4
CASSPGVGDTEAFF,TGTGCCAGCAGCCCTGGGGTAGGGGACACTGAAGCTTTCTTT,TRBJ1-1,NA,TRBV6-1
CASSSTGTVNEQYF,TGTGCCAGCAGCTCAACCGGGACAGTAAACGAGCAGTACTTC,TRBJ2-7,TRBD1,TRBV7-2
CASRSGLAGYNEQFF,TGTGCCAGCAGGTCGGGACTAGCGGGGTACAATGAGCAGTTCTTC,TRBJ2-1,TRBD2,TRBV7-2
CASSQGSKTSTQTQYF,TGTGCCAGCAGCCAAGGATCAAAGACTAGCACGCAGACCCAGTACTTC,TRBJ2-5,TRBD2,TRBV4-2
CASSFPGKEGWDIQYF,TGTGCCAGCAGCTTCCCCGGGAAGGAGGGATGGGACATTCAGTACTTC,TRBJ2-4,NA,TRBV11-1
CASSGTGGPGELFF,TGTGCCAGCTCGGGGACAGGAGGCCCCGGGGAGCTGTTTTTT,TRBJ2-2,TRBD1,TRBV6-6
CASSWTFSSYNEQFF,TGCGCCAGCAGCTGGACTTTTAGCTCCTACAATGAGCAGTTCTTC,TRBJ2-1,NA,TRBV5-1
CASSPANEQFF,TGTGCCAGCTCACCCGCGAATGAGCAGTTCTTC,TRBJ2-1,NA,TRBV18
CSAQGQGNTEAFF,TGCAGCGCCCAGGGACAGGGGAACACTGAAGCTTTCTTT,TRBJ1-1,TRBD1,TRBV29-1
CASSFPGGAGNTGELFF,TGTGCCAGCAGTTTCCCCGGTGGGGCAGGGAACACCGGGGAGCTGTTTTTT,TRBJ2-2,NA,TRBV27
CSAHRREKLFF,TGCAGTGCCCACAGAAGAGAAAAACTGTTTTTT,TRBJ1-4,NA,TRBV20-1
CASSQTGLDQPQHF,TGCGCCAGCAGCCAGACAGGTTTGGATCAGCCCCAGCATTTT,TRBJ1-5,NA,TRBV4-3
CASSSPGSQTYEQYF,TGTGCCAGCAGTTCCCCCGGGAGCCAGACTTACGAGCAGTACTTC,TRBJ2-7,NA,TRBV28
CASSPGQLEQFF,TGTGCCAGCAGCCCCGGACAACTTGAGCAGTTCTTC,TRBJ2-1,NA,TRBV5-5
CASSFTPQTYGYTF,TGTGCCAGCAGCTTCACACCACAGACCTATGGCTACACCTTC,TRBJ1-2,NA,TRBV5-4
CASREGANYGYTF,TGTGCCAGCAGGGAGGGCGCGAACTATGGCTACACCTTC,TRBJ1-2,NA,TRBV6-1
CASSELKGAKNIQYF,TGCGCCAGCAGTGAATTAAAGGGGGCCAAAAACATTCAGTACTTC,TRBJ2-4,NA,TRBV10-2
CASSSPGGEQYF,TGTGCCAGCAGCTCCCCAGGGGGCGAGCAGTACTTC,TRBJ2-7,TRBD1,TRBV7-2
CASTGTSGYYEQYF,TGCGCCAGCACAGGGACTAGCGGTTACTACGAGCAGTACTTC,TRBJ2-7,TRBD2,TRBV10-2
CASSLNRGRTEAFF,TGTGCCAGCAGCTTGAATAGGGGGCGGACTGAAGCTTTCTTT,TRBJ1-1,TRBD1,TRBV5-5
CASSLAGGLETEAFF,TGCGCCAGCAGCTTGGCTGGAGGGTTGGAGACTGAAGCTTTCTTT,TRBJ1-1,NA,TRBV5-1
CASSPDRETAFF,TGTGCCAGCTCGCCGGACAGGGAAACGGCTTTCTTT,TRBJ1-1,TRBD1,TRBV18
CASSGPGLAGADTQYF,TGTGCCAGCAGTGGCCCGGGACTAGCGGGAGCAGATACGCAGTATTTT,TRBJ2-3,TRBD2,TRBV11-3
CASSPLAAGTEEQFF,TGTGCCAGCTCACCATTAGCCGCCGGGACAGAAGAGCAGTTCTTC,TRBJ2-1,TRBD1,TRBV18
CASSSARPGTSGAYEQYF,TGTGCCAGCAGCTCCGCCCGACCGGGGACTAGCGGGGCCTACGAGCAGTACTTC,TRBJ2-7,TRBD2,TRBV7-9
CASSKRGGSGETQYF,TGTGCCAGCAGCAAGAGGGGGGGGAGCGGGGAGACCCAGTACTTC,TRBJ2-5,NA,TRBV11-2
CASSLSRVGNTIYF,TGTGCCAGCAGTTTATCGAGAGTAGGAAACACCATATATTTT,TRBJ1-3,NA,TRBV27
CASSNDRGVNTEAFF,TGTGCCAGCAGTAACGACAGGGGGGTGAACACTGAAGCTTTCTTT,TRBJ1-1,TRBD1,TRBV28
CASSVEGDGYGYTF,TGTGCCAGCAGCGTAGAAGGGGATGGGTATGGCTACACCTTC,TRBJ1-2,NA,TRBV9
CASSVGTDSHEKLFF,TGTGCCAGCAGCGTAGGAACGGACAGTCACGAAAAACTGTTTTTT,TRBJ1-4,NA,TRBV9
CASSLAGGQTSGNTIYF,TGTGCCAGCAGCTTAGCGGGGGGACAGACTTCTGGAAACACCATATATTTT,TRBJ1-3,TRBD1,TRBV7-2
CASSTSGAYNEQFF,TGTGCCAGTTCGACTAGCGGAGCCTACAATGAGCAGTTCTTC,TRBJ2-1,TRBD2,TRBV28
CASSPTDSISSGNTIYF,TGTGCCAGCTCACCAACTGACAGCATTTCCTCTGGAAACACCATATATTTT,TRBJ1-3,NA,TRBV18
CAWSPWGDGEQFF,TGTGCCTGGAGTCCTTGGGGGGACGGTGAGCAGTTCTTC,TRBJ2-1,NA,TRBV30
CAGGVYNEQFF,TGTGCCGGCGGGGTCTACAATGAGCAGTTCTTC,TRBJ2-1,NA,TRBV10-3
CASSPGGTSQETQYF,TGTGCCAGCAGTCCAGGGGGCACTTCCCAAGAGACCCAGTACTTC,TRBJ2-5,TRBD1,TRBV11-2
CAWSPTLLWTEAFF,TGTGCCTGGAGTCCTACCCTACTGTGGACTGAAGCTTTCTTT,TRBJ1-1,NA,TRBV30
CASSLEVGVNTEAFF,TGCGCCAGCAGCTTGGAAGTAGGAGTGAACACTGAAGCTTTCTTT,TRBJ1-1,NA,TRBV5-1
CASTPGQGTGYTF,TGTGCCAGCACCCCCGGACAGGGTACTGGCTACACCTTC,TRBJ1-2,TRBD1,TRBV28
CASSESGGRAYEQYF,TGCGCCAGCAGTGAGTCTGGCGGGAGGGCTTACGAGCAGTACTTC,TRBJ2-7,TRBD2,TRBV10-2
CASSRTTPTGTFSYNSPLHF,TGCGCCAGCAGCCGCACTACACCGACAGGGACGTTCTCCTATAATTCACCCCTCCACTTT,TRBJ1-6,TRBD1,TRBV5-1
CASSQDPMAGSFNEQFF,TGCGCCAGCAGCCAAGATCCCATGGCAGGGTCTTTCAATGAGCAGTTCTTC,TRBJ2-1,NA,TRBV4-3
CASSSHALGGQFF,TGTGCCAGCAGCTCACATGCGCTAGGTGGGCAGTTCTTC,TRBJ2-1,NA,TRBV14
CASSYGLAANPQETQYF,TGTGCCAGCAGTTACGGTCTAGCGGCAAACCCCCAAGAGACCCAGTACTTC,TRBJ2-5,TRBD2,TRBV7-9
CASSESLPGSYEQYF,TGTGCCAGCAGTGAATCACTACCGGGCTCCTACGAGCAGTACTTC,TRBJ2-7,NA,TRBV6-1
CATRQYLYEQYF,TGTGCCACCCGACAGTACCTTTACGAGCAGTACTTC,TRBJ2-7,NA,TRBV28
CASSVDASRNYGYTF,TGTGCCAGCAGCGTAGATGCCAGCAGGAACTATGGCTACACCTTC,TRBJ1-2,NA,TRBV9
CASSSRRTGNYGYTF,TGTGCCAGCAGTTCGCGAAGGACAGGGAACTATGGCTACACCTTC,TRBJ1-2,TRBD1,TRBV6-5
CSVGGASGVYEQYF,TGCAGCGTTGGCGGGGCTAGCGGGGTATACGAGCAGTACTTC,TRBJ2-7,TRBD2,TRBV29-1
CASSRGWTETYEQYF,TGCGCCAGCAGCAGGGGGTGGACAGAGACCTACGAGCAGTACTTC,TRBJ2-7,NA,TRBV5-1
CASSVGLAGVETQYF,TGTGCCAGCAGCGTAGGACTAGCGGGAGTGGAGACCCAGTACTTC,TRBJ2-5,TRBD2,TRBV9